A single sample is the source of the 5 T cell receptor beta chains below, sequenced in a study of Graves' ophthalmopathy and Graves' hyperthyroidism. Scientists amplified the TCR beta CDR3 regions from RNA transcripts. Following a first-round RT-PCR that used HTBI primers, a second-round multiplex PCR was carried out. Each CDR3 protein gets one entry after TCRdb re-called the multiplex PCR reads with MiXCR. Among approximately 380,000 distinct CDR3 sequences listed, around a fifth were seen once. The sequencing input was peripheral blood. The receptor source for this set is a woman between 18 and 30 years old with stable Graves' hyperthyroidism.

In this sample, this clonotype turned up many times. The J gene is TRBJ2-5, the V gene TRBV11-2; D gene uncertain. CDR1 is SGHAT and CDR2 is FQNNGV in the germline V gene. The CDR3 runs 18 residues. With 1 base removed from V and 1 base from J, the gap between germline ends came to 19 bases. CDR3 nucleotide sequence: TGTGCCAGCAGCTTAGTCCCACTCCGGAGAATGTTCCAAGAGACCCAGTACTTC. This sequence encodes CASSLVPLRRMFQETQYF.

In its sample, this clonotype was seen a few times. The rearrangement links TRBV18 to TRBJ2-2; D may be TRBD1 (6 bases). V dropped 4 bases and J dropped 0 bases, with 9 bases sitting between them. Germline-derived CDR1 and CDR2 are KGHSH and LQKENI. The CDR3 covers 15 residues. The CDR3 coding sequence is TGTGCCAGCTCACTGTGGGGGCCGAACACCGGGGAGCTGTTTTTT. Its protein product is CASSLWGPNTGELFF.

This clonotype was seen many times. The chain joins TRBV7-6 to TRBJ2-4; no firm D call. Germline V gene lookup returns CDR1 SGHVS and CDR2 FNYEAQ. Trimming shortened V by 1 base and J by 8 bases, and 12 bases separated the two germline ends. This CDR3 contains 14 residues. The CDR3 DNA reads TGTGCCAGCAGCTTAGGACTTCGTGGGGACATTCAGTACTTC. It specifies CASSLGLRGDIQYF.

The chain links TRBV11-2 to TRBJ2-6, with TRBD1 matching 7 bases. The CDR3 contains 16 residues. Germline CDR1 and CDR2: SGHAT and FQNNGV. The trim removed 4 bases at V and 4 bases at J, leaving 7 bases unmatched. In DNA form, the CDR3 reads TGTGCCAGCAGCTCACCCGGGACAGCCGGGGCCAACGTCCTGACTTTC. Protein: CASSSPGTAGANVLTF.

This clonotype was seen many times. The chain uses TRBV12-3 or TRBV12-4 and TRBJ2-7, with D maybe TRBD1 (5 bases). V was shortened by 6 bases and J by 3 bases, with 12 bases between the two germline ends. This CDR3 has 13 residues. This chain's CDR3 is CASRQGLNYEQYF. CDR3 nucleotide sequence: TGTGCCAGCAGGCAGGGATTGAACTACGAGCAGTACTTC.